This T cell receptor beta chain was documented in a study of OX40 agonist ivuxolimab in advanced cancers. Repertoires were generated with immunoSEQ multiplex PCR, while TCRdb's copy carries only in-frame clones and drops some. The sample includes tens of thousands of clones, around 84% of them seen just once. The germline CDR1 and CDR2 sequences are SGHNT and YYREEE (reference sequence). J was trimmed by 5 bases and V by 4 bases; bases with no gene match: 12. The CDR3 spans 17 residues. This specimen consisted of CD4+ or CD8+ T cells sorted from blood, obtained in a trial of the OX40 agonist ivuxolimab. The TCR sequence derives from an adult with an advanced solid tumor such as melanoma, head and neck, liver or kidney cancer. The chain uses TRBV5-4 and TRBJ2-2, with 9 bases lining up with TRBD1. The CDR3 nucleotides are TGTGCCAGCAGCCGACAGGGACAGGGCTCTCTTACCGGGGAGCTGTTTTTT. It is translated as CASSRQGQGSLTGELFF.